The rows below give T cell receptor beta chains drawn from one sample of a study of shared clonotypes between healthy human individuals. Profiling relied on immunoSEQ multiplex PCR, and the TCRdb table lists in-frame clones only, not all of them. The sample records under 700,000 clones, 95% being singletons. Sequenced sample: naive CD8+ T cells sorted from blood. The receptor source for this set is a woman aged 25-40 years in good health. Each CDR3 is given with its conserved first and last residue. A D gene is named only where the DNA matches it firmly. Where a row states a size, it is once, few, many or the class of an expanded clone; other rows omit it.

TGTGCCAGCAGTTTATCCGGACTAGTCCGCGAGCAGTACTTC	CASSLSGLVREQYF	TRBD2	TRBV27	14	TRBJ2-7	once
TGTGCCAGCAGCGGGACAGTAGGCATCGCAGATACGCAGTATTTT	CASSGTVGIADTQYF	TRBD1	TRBV11-2	15	TRBJ2-3	.
TGTGCCAGCAGTGGCGGGACAGGGGTCTACAATGAGCAGTTCTTC	CASSGGTGVYNEQFF	TRBD1	TRBV28	15	TRBJ2-1	.
TGTGCCAGCAGCTTAGTGGCCGGGACACCCTACGAGCAGTACTTC	CASSLVAGTPYEQYF	.	TRBV7-9	15	TRBJ2-7	.
TGTGCCAGCAGTTACGGCGCGGGAGCCTACGAGCAGTACTTC	CASSYGAGAYEQYF	TRBD2	TRBV6-5	14	TRBJ2-7	.
TGTGCCAGCAGCTCTGCCAACATTCAGTACTTC	CASSSANIQYF	.	TRBV5-4	11	TRBJ2-4	.
TGTGCCTGGAGTGTATCAAGGAACACTGAAGCTTTCTTT	CAWSVSRNTEAFF	.	TRBV30	13	TRBJ1-1	.
TGTGCCAGCAGCCATACCCCTATAGTTGAGCAGTTCTTC	CASSHTPIVEQFF	.	TRBV7-9	13	TRBJ2-1	.
TGTGCCAGCAGTCCAAGCCTCAATGAGCAGTTCTTC	CASSPSLNEQFF	.	TRBV27	12	TRBJ2-1	.
TGTGCCAGCAGTTTATCCTCCGAGGGACTTAATGAAAAACTGTTTTTT	CASSLSSEGLNEKLFF	.	TRBV28	16	TRBJ1-4	once
TGTGCCAGTAGTTCACTCATAGGGGTCTACGAGCAGTACTTC	CASSSLIGVYEQYF	.	TRBV19	14	TRBJ2-7	.
TGCGCCAGCAGCCAAGTACCCGTCCCCATGCAGCCCCAGCATTTT	CASSQVPVPMQPQHF	.	TRBV4-1	15	TRBJ1-5	.
TGTGCCAGCAGTATTACAGGGGGGGGGCTTATCGAGCAGTACTTC	CASSITGGGLIEQYF	.	TRBV27	15	TRBJ2-7	.
TGTGCCAGCAGCCCCCTGGCCGAGCAGTACTTC	CASSPLAEQYF	.	TRBV7-9	11	TRBJ2-7	.
TGTGCCAGCAGCGAGGTAACAGGGGGGCTCTACGAGCAGTACTTC	CASSEVTGGLYEQYF	TRBD1	TRBV5-6	15	TRBJ2-7	.
TGTGCCAGCAGCCTCGGGACAGGGCAACGCCACGAGCAGTACTTC	CASSLGTGQRHEQYF	TRBD1	TRBV11-1	15	TRBJ2-7	.
TGTGCCAGCAGCTTAAAGGCTAGCGGGACAGAGACCCAGTACTTC	CASSLKASGTETQYF	TRBD2	TRBV7-7	15	TRBJ2-5	.
TGTGCCAGCAGCCCCGAGGGGGAAAAACTGTTTTTT	CASSPEGEKLFF	.	TRBV11-2	12	TRBJ1-4	.
TGTGCCAGCAGCGAGACAGGGTTAGCCCTCTATGGCTACACCTTC	CASSETGLALYGYTF	TRBD1	TRBV14	15	TRBJ1-2	.
TGTGCCAGCCGGACAGGGGTAAGAGAGCAGTACTTC	CASRTGVREQYF	TRBD1	TRBV27	12	TRBJ2-7	.
TGCGCCAGCAGCCACGGGACTAGCGGCTCCTACGAGCAGTACTTC	CASSHGTSGSYEQYF	TRBD2	TRBV4-1	15	TRBJ2-7	.
TGTGCCAGCAGTTTACCCCGCGAAGATGCTGTGCAGTACTTC	CASSLPREDAVQYF	.	TRBV28	14	TRBJ2-7	.
TGTGCCAGCAGTATAGAAGGGTCTGGGGCCAACGTCCTGACTTTC	CASSIEGSGANVLTF	.	TRBV27	15	TRBJ2-6	.
TGTGCCTGGAGTGTGGTCGATGAAAAACTGTTTTTT	CAWSVVDEKLFF	.	TRBV30	12	TRBJ1-4	.
TGTGCCAGCAGCTGGCGGCAGTATAATGAAAAACTGTTTTTT	CASSWRQYNEKLFF	.	TRBV5-6	14	TRBJ1-4	.
TGTGCCAGCAGCCAAGACAGTCCCACTGAAGCTTTCTTT	CASSQDSPTEAFF	.	TRBV4-2	13	TRBJ1-1	once
TGTGCCAGCAGTTTCTACGGGGGAGATCAGCCCCAGCATTTT	CASSFYGGDQPQHF	.	TRBV27	14	TRBJ1-5	.
TGCGCCAGCAGCTTGGGGACGTGGATAAAAAGTTACGAGCAGTACTTC	CASSLGTWIKSYEQYF	.	TRBV5-1	16	TRBJ2-7	.
TGTGCCAGCAGCGTAGTTGGCGGTAAAGAGACCCAGTACTTC	CASSVVGGKETQYF	.	TRBV9	14	TRBJ2-5	.
TGTGCCAGCAGCCCTGGGGTCGGGGGACCCGACAATGAGCAGTTCTTC	CASSPGVGGPDNEQFF	.	TRBV6-4	16	TRBJ2-1	.